The 5 T cell receptor beta chains below all came from one sample that was sequenced in a study of T-cell memory formation after mild COVID-19. In TCRdb, the 5' RACE reads were re-called with MiXCR into one record per CDR3 protein. The repertoire holds 200,000 to 300,000 distinct CDR3 sequences, with 8.5% to 9.5% as singletons. The sample comprised PBMCs or a T cell subset sorted from them (not recorded which). The receptors shown here come from a man between 18 and 35 years old who had mild COVID-19 (a few samples of this study predate the infection). Cell type and time point are not known.

A few counts support this clonotype. The chain is built from TRBV12-3 or TRBV12-4 and TRBJ1-1; 10 bases are shared with TRBD1. The CDR3 is 15 residues long. The J segment lost 1 base and the V segment lost 5 bases, leaving 4 bases of the junction unmatched. The CDR3 is CASSARDRGNTEAFF. Here the CDR3 DNA reads TGTGCCAGCAGTGCACGGGACAGGGGGAACACTGAAGCTTTCTTT.

The table lists this clonotype with many counts. The chain uses TRBV7-6 and TRBJ2-1; 7 nucleotides align to TRBD2. CDR1 and CDR2 (germline): SGHVS, FNYEAQ. The CDR3 covers 13 residues. V dropped 6 bases and J dropped 5; count of bases not matched to a gene: 4. The CDR3 spells CASRGTKNNEQFF. The CDR3 DNA sequence: TGTGCCAGCAGGGGGACTAAAAACAATGAGCAGTTCTTC.

The J gene is TRBJ2-7, the V gene TRBV20-1; the D is unclear. The V end lost 2 bases, the J end lost 3 bases, and 8 bases lay between the germline ends. CDR1 and CDR2 from the germline V gene are DFQATT and SNEGSKA (reference sequence). The length of the CDR3 is 12 residues. Here the CDR3 reads CSARTTSYEQYF. The CDR3 DNA is TGCAGTGCTAGAACAACCAGCTACGAGCAGTACTTC.

This clonotype was picked up many times. The chain carries TRBV12-3 or TRBV12-4 and TRBJ2-5; D perhaps matches TRBD2 (5 bases). The CDR3 has 11 residues. Trimming removed 6 bases from V and 5 bases from J, with 7 bases in between. The CDR3 here is CASSRGETQYF. The CDR3 nucleotides read TGTGCCAGCAGCCGCGGGGAGACCCAGTACTTC.

V gene TRBV27 combines with J gene TRBJ2-2, with D possibly matching TRBD2 (5 bases). V was pared by 6 bases and J by 2 bases, with 19 bases between. The germline CDR1 and CDR2 sequences are MNHEY and SMNVEV (reference sequence). There are 17 residues in the CDR3. DNA of the CDR3: TGTGCCAGCAGCTTTGGCAGGAGAGGGAGTAACACCGGGGAGCTGTTTTTT. This sequence encodes CASSFGRRGSNTGELFF.